This T cell receptor beta chain was recorded in a study of molecular identifiers for immune sequencing clone quantification. The study's findings and limits: Clones above 20 RNA copies held over 98% of effector molecules, under 1% in naive cells. Spiked Jurkat TCR RNA originating from one cell could reportedly be identified amid 850,000 to 1,000,000 naive cells.

In TCRdb, the PCR reads were re-called with MiXCR into one record per CDR3 protein. The table includes 53,000 or so distinct CDR3 sequences, roughly a third detected once. Naive CD8 T cells, phenotype CD8+CD4-CCR7+CD45RA+, were sorted. The germline CDR1 and CDR2 sequences are LNHDA and SQIVND (reference sequence). Trimming shortened V by 7 bases and J by 1 base, and 19 bases separated the two germline ends. The length of the CDR3 is 17 residues. The table lists this clonotype with many counts. What it binds is unknown. The chain combines TRBV19 with TRBJ2-2, with D possibly being TRBD2 (6 bases). Sequencing was performed on naive CD8+ T cells from blood, with Jurkat cell RNA spiked in. Subset of the sample: FACS-sorted CD8+CD4-CCR7+CD45RA+ naive T cells. The receptor was derived from a human donor in good health. Some libraries in this study had Jurkat cell RNA spiked in. The CDR3 sequence is CASTWGGVTVNTGELFF. The CDR3 DNA sequence: TGTGCCAGTACCTGGGGCGGGGTTACAGTGAACACCGGGGAGCTGTTTTTT.